Each of the 23 T cell receptor beta chains below was sequenced from the same sample in a study of radiation and T cells in renal cell carcinoma. The table came from immunoSEQ multiplex PCR; TCRdb's copy has only in-frame clones and leaves some out. The sample carries 85,000 to 100,000 clones, approximately 86% recorded once. Time point noted: baseline pretreatment blood. Treatment denoted: 15 Gy SBRT to primary tumor, nephrectomy 4 weeks later. The source material was blood, sampled from a patient whose treatment included radiotherapy and nephrectomy. The receptors derive from a man aged 50 to 59 with renal cell carcinoma.

This rearrangement joins TRBV27 to TRBJ2-5; 11 positions agree with TRBD2. CDR3 size: 15 residues. V was clipped by 6 bases and J by 5 bases; unmatched bases: 8. Germline V CDR1 and CDR2: MNHEY, SMNVEV (reference sequence). CDR3 sequence: CASRTSGGNSETQYF. In nucleotides, the CDR3 is TGTGCCAGCAGAACTAGCGGGGGTAATTCGGAGACCCAGTACTTC.

The J gene is TRBJ2-7, the V gene TRBV5-1; possibly TRBD2 for D (5 bases). The CDR3 sequence is 14 residues long. Germline-derived CDR1 and CDR2 are SGHRS and YFSETQ. Trimming left V 4 bases short and J 1 base short, with 12 bases between. The CDR3 loop is CASSPEALSYEQYF. The CDR3 DNA reads as TGCGCCAGCAGCCCGGAGGCCTTGTCCTACGAGCAGTACTTC.

This chain joins TRBV2 and TRBJ2-1, with a possible D match to TRBD1 (5 bases). This CDR3 contains 14 residues. Germline V gene data show CDR1 as SNHLY and CDR2 as FYNNEI. V shed 1 base and J shed 4 bases, with 8 bases lying between them. The CDR3 protein is CASSEGGGYNEQFF. The CDR3 DNA reads TGTGCCAGCAGTGAAGGGGGCGGTTACAATGAGCAGTTCTTC.

This sequence joins TRBV15 and TRBJ2-3; TRBD1 agrees at 7 bases. Germline loops: CDR1 LNHNV, CDR2 YYDKDF (reference sequence). This CDR3 comprises 15 residues. The V segment lost 3 bases and the J segment 7 bases; nucleotides outside the gene matches: 10. CDR3 amino acids: CATSSDRALGHTQYF. In DNA, the CDR3 is TGTGCCACCAGCAGCGACAGGGCGTTAGGTCATACGCAGTATTTT.

V is TRBV6-6 and J is TRBJ1-1, with TRBD1 matching over 7 bases. Trimming at V came to 10 bases and at J to 5 bases, leaving 7 bases not matched to a gene. Germline V gene sequence: CDR1 MNHNY, CDR2 SVGAGI (reference sequence). The CDR3 spans 12 residues. This CDR3 is CATQGGRTEAFF. The CDR3 nucleotides are TGTGCCACCCAGGGGGGTCGGACTGAAGCTTTCTTT.

The rearrangement joins TRBV5-1 to TRBJ2-7, with D hard to call. V was clipped by 0 bases and J by 0 bases, with 7 bases between them. The CDR3 loop spans 14 amino acids. CDR1 is SGHRS and CDR2 is YFSETQ in the germline V gene. The CDR3 DNA reads as TGCGCCAGCAGCTTGGACGGTCTCTCCTACGAGCAGTACTTC. This codes for CASSLDGLSYEQYF.

The chain uses TRBV18 and TRBJ1-1, with 8 bases matching TRBD1. The CDR3 is 16 residues long. Germline V gene lookup returns CDR1 KGHSH and CDR2 LQKENI. The trim removed 4 bases at V and 0 bases at J, leaving 7 bases unmatched. The chain's CDR3 is CASSLGQGNMNTEAFF. CDR3 sequence (DNA): TGTGCCAGCTCACTCGGACAGGGAAACATGAACACTGAAGCTTTCTTT. The whole variable domain, filled in from reference TRBV18 and TRBJ1-1, reads NAGVMQNPRHLVRRRGQEARLRCSPMKGHSHVYWYRQLPEEGLKFMVYLQKENIIDESGMPKERFSAEFPKEGPSILRIQQVVRGDSAAYFCASSLGQGNMNTEAFFGQGTRLTVV.

The V and J genes are TRBV11-2 and TRBJ2-1; TRBD2 agrees at 7 bases. CDR1 is SGHAT and CDR2 is FQNNGV in the germline V gene. V lost 5 bases, J lost 7 bases, and 11 bases stayed unmatched. The CDR3 runs to 15 residues. The CDR3 bases are TGTGCCAGCAGCCCCATGGGTGGACTAGTAAATGAGCAGTTCTTC. Translating it yields CASSPMGGLVNEQFF.

The chain employs TRBV5-4 and TRBJ2-3, with D maybe TRBD2 (5 bases). Germline V gene lookup returns CDR1 SGHNT and CDR2 YYREEE (reference sequence). V was pared by 7 bases and J by 1 base, with 13 bases between. This CDR3 comprises 14 residues. CDR3 coding DNA: TGTGCCAGCCGTGCTTACGGGGGCACAGATACGCAGTATTTT. The encoded protein is CASRAYGGTDTQYF.

The chain uses TRBV5-1 and TRBJ2-1; D could derive from TRBD1 or TRBD2 (5 bases each). Trimming removed 3 bases from V and 4 bases from J, with 17 bases in between. Germline V CDR1 and CDR2: SGHRS, YFSETQ. This CDR3 comprises 16 residues. DNA of the CDR3: TGCGCCAGCAGCTGGGGGTCGACGGTCCTTTACAATGAGCAGTTCTTC. Its translation: CASSWGSTVLYNEQFF.

This clone came up once. The chain has TRBV6-4 and TRBJ2-3; no clear D gene. Trimming shortened V by 5 bases and J by 3 bases, and 9 bases separated the two germline ends. CDR1 and CDR2 (germline): MRHNA, SNTAGT. This CDR3 region has 13 residues. CDR3 sequence reads: CASSPSETDTQYF. CDR3 DNA sequence: TGTGCCAGCAGTCCCTCCGAAACAGATACGCAGTATTTT.

V gene TRBV10-2 combines with J gene TRBJ1-4; D remains unclear. The germline gives CDR1 WSHSY, CDR2 SAAADI. The CDR3 consists of 17 residues. V lost 2 bases, J lost 0 bases, and 13 bases lay in between. CDR3 sequence: CASSERELSATNEKLFF. The DNA of the CDR3 is TGCGCCAGCAGTGAGCGAGAGCTTTCCGCAACTAATGAAAAACTGTTTTTT.

V usage is TRBV5-6 and J usage is TRBJ2-3; the D gene is possibly TRBD2 (5 bases). CDR1 and CDR2 (germline): SGHDT, YYEEEE. V gave up 0 bases and J gave up 0 bases, with 14 bases separating them. This CDR3 region has 17 residues. The CDR3 DNA reads TGTGCCAGCAGCTTGGCCTTAACGGGCGGGAGCACAGATACGCAGTATTTT. Translating it yields CASSLALTGGSTDTQYF.

The V gene is TRBV11-2, the J gene TRBJ1-2; D perhaps matches TRBD1 (5 bases). The CDR3 has 11 amino acids. V lost 4 bases to trimming and J lost 13 bases, with 13 bases between them. CDR1 and CDR2 from the germline V gene are SGHAT and FQNNGV. The CDR3 DNA is TGTGCCAGCAGCTATCCGGGACGCCCCACCTTC. Its protein is CASSYPGRPTF.

This rearrangement joins TRBV6-1 to TRBJ2-7, with D perhaps being TRBD1 or TRBD2 (6 bases each). Trimming pared 5 bases from V and 3 bases from J, leaving 11 bases between. Germline assignment: CDR1 MNHNS and CDR2 SASEGT. The CDR3 spans 13 residues. The CDR3 DNA reads as TGTGCCAGCAGTCGGGGGCCGCTCTACGAGCAGTACTTC. It encodes CASSRGPLYEQYF.

This rearrangement joins TRBV6-1 to TRBJ1-5; D is unclear. CDR3 length: 14 residues. CDR1 is MNHNS, CDR2 SASEGT, per germline. Trimming removed 1 base from V and 5 bases from J, with 9 bases in between. Here the CDR3 DNA reads TGTGCCAGCAGTGAAGGGCAGGAGGATCAGCCCCAGCATTTT. It translates to CASSEGQEDQPQHF.

The chain couples TRBV5-5 to TRBJ2-1; D remains unclear. CDR3 length: 14 amino acids. Trimming shortened V by 0 bases and J by 4 bases, and 8 bases separated the two germline ends. CDR1 and CDR2 (germline): SGHKS, YYEKEE (reference sequence). The CDR3: CASSLDTRYNEQFF. The DNA for the CDR3 is TGTGCCAGCAGCTTGGACACTCGATACAATGAGCAGTTCTTC.

This clone has only a few counts. The chain recombines TRBV10-3 with TRBJ1-5, with D maybe TRBD1 (6 bases). Germline assignment: CDR1 ENHRY and CDR2 SYGVKD. Trimming removed 6 bases at V and 5 bases at J, with 11 bases between. The CDR3 has 13 residues. The CDR3 DNA reads TGTGCCATCAGCAACAGGGTCTATCAGCCCCAGCATTTT. This translates into CAISNRVYQPQHF.

The rearrangement uses TRBV5-5 and TRBJ1-4, with no clear D. This CDR3 is 16 amino acids long. Germline CDR1 and CDR2: SGHKS and YYEKEE (reference sequence). V lost 0 bases and J lost 6, with 15 bases in between. CDR3 in DNA: TGTGCCAGCAGCTTGGCCACGGGAGAGGCCCATGAAAAACTGTTTTTT. Its translation: CASSLATGEAHEKLFF.

The chain uses TRBV27 and TRBJ1-5; TRBD1 agrees at 9 bases. CDR1 is MNHEY and CDR2 is SMNVEV in the germline V gene (reference sequence). Unmatched junction bases numbered 7, after V lost 6 bases and J lost 7 bases. The CDR3 covers 14 residues. This CDR3 is CASRKTGGEQPQHF. For the CDR3, the DNA is TGTGCCAGCAGGAAGACAGGGGGAGAACAGCCCCAGCATTTT.

Remarks on this clone: This specimen includes other DNA sequences encoding the same CDR3. V and J are TRBV4-1 and TRBJ1-1; D ambiguous. This CDR3 region has 16 residues. Germline V CDR1 and CDR2: MGHRA, YSYEKL. V shed 1 base and J shed 7 bases, with 19 bases lying between them. The CDR3 loop is CASSQAPTGQAGEAFF. The CDR3 DNA reads as TGCGCCAGCAGCCAAGCACCGACTGGGCAAGCAGGTGAAGCTTTCTTT.

This clone has a handful of counts. V and J are TRBV5-1 and TRBJ1-4, with TRBD1 matching over 7 bases. This CDR3 comprises 14 residues. V gave up 4 bases and J gave up 4 bases; unmatched junction bases: 4. Germline CDR1 and CDR2: SGHRS and YFSETQ. The CDR3 sequence: CASSPDRSNEKLFF. DNA for the CDR3: TGCGCCAGCAGCCCGGACAGGAGTAATGAAAAACTGTTTTTT.

The chain couples TRBV6-6 to TRBJ1-2; D gene ambiguous. Germline V gene sequence: CDR1 MNHNY, CDR2 SVGAGI (reference sequence). Trimming removed 2 bases from V and 8 bases from J, with 15 bases in between. This CDR3 contains 14 residues. The CDR3 loop is CASSYLGLSGGYTF. In nucleotides, the CDR3 is TGTGCCAGCAGTTACCTCGGTCTTTCTGGGGGCTACACCTTC.